One sample yielded the 30 T cell receptor beta chains listed below, sequenced in a study of blood T cell repertoires in COVID-19. Some clones are missing from TCRdb's copy, which holds only in-frame ones; the method was immunoSEQ multiplex PCR. In the table there are roughly 150,000 clones, about 80% of which are singletons. Sequenced sample: peripheral blood. The receptors were gathered from a human donor in a cohort sampled during active COVID-19.

The V gene is TRBV5-1, the J gene TRBJ1-3; D remains ambiguous. Trimming cost V 7 bases and J 2 bases, with 13 bases left between them. The CDR3 has 14 residues. Germline CDR1 reads SGHRS; CDR2 reads YFSETQ. The CDR3 loop reads CASSKASAGNTIYF. The CDR3 DNA follows: TGCGCCAGCTCAAAAGCGTCTGCTGGAAACACCATATATTTT.

The CDR3 DNA sequence: TGTGCCAGTAGTAGAGGCCCTAGCAATCAGCCCCAGCATTTT. The encoded protein is CASSRGPSNQPQHF. This sequence joins TRBV19 and TRBJ1-5, with no clear D. The CDR3 spans 14 residues. Trimming removed 4 bases from V and 0 bases from J, with 7 bases in between. Germline V lookup: CDR1 LNHDA, CDR2 SQIVND (reference sequence).

The chain employs TRBV5-1 and TRBJ2-1; D is ambiguous. Looked up from germline, CDR1 is SGHRS and CDR2 is YFSETQ. This CDR3 has 15 amino acids. V was clipped by 0 bases and J by 0 bases, with 7 bases between them. The CDR3 nucleotides read TGCGCCAGCAGCTTGGTCGCCAGCTCCTACAATGAGCAGTTCTTC. Protein product: CASSLVASSYNEQFF. Together with reference TRBV5-1 and TRBJ2-1, the CDR3 gives the full variable domain: KAGVTQTPRYLIKTRGQQVTLSCSPISGHRSVSWYQQTPGQGLQFLFEYFSETQRNKGNFPGRFSGRQFSNSRSEMNVSTLELGDSALYLCASSLVASSYNEQFFGPGTRLTVL.

This chain links TRBV7-9 with TRBJ2-5; a weak D match, TRBD1 (6 bases). Germline V lookup: CDR1 SEHNR, CDR2 FQNEAQ (reference sequence). V lost 5 bases and J lost 2, with 21 bases in between. This CDR3 is 17 amino acids long. The CDR3 region has the DNA TGTGCCAGCAGCCCCGCGTATCTGGGACATCAACAAGAGACCCAGTACTTC. It yields the protein CASSPAYLGHQQETQYF.

This chain links TRBV18 with TRBJ1-4; D not resolved. The CDR3 has 15 residues. V lost 3 bases and J lost 7, with 15 bases in between. Germline loops: CDR1 KGHSH, CDR2 LQKENI. The CDR3 is CASSPRGPDAEKLFF. The CDR3 nucleotides read TGTGCCAGCTCACCCCGGGGTCCTGACGCTGAAAAACTGTTTTTT.

The chain combines TRBV10-3 with TRBJ2-2; 8 nucleotides align to TRBD1. Germline V gene data show CDR1 as ENHRY and CDR2 as SYGVKD. The CDR3 is made up of 19 amino acids. V shed 0 bases, J shed 0 bases, and the junction held 9 bases outside the gene matches. The CDR3 bases are TGTGCCATCAGTGAGTCGATAGCCAAGGGACAGGCGAACACCGGGGAGCTGTTTTTT. Its protein is CAISESIAKGQANTGELFF.

The chain employs TRBV4-1 and TRBJ2-3, with D possibly being TRBD2 (6 bases). The V gene lost 2 bases and the J gene lost 1 base, with 10 bases spanning the gap. The germline V gene has CDR1 MGHRA and CDR2 YSYEKL. The length of the CDR3 is 15 residues. Written as DNA, the CDR3 is TGCGCCAGCAGCCAACTTTCTAGCGGCACAGATACGCAGTATTTT. This gives the protein CASSQLSSGTDTQYF.

CDR3 residues: CASGGSGGFSTDTQYF. CDR3 sequence (DNA): TGTGCCAGCGGGGGTAGCGGGGGCTTTAGCACAGATACGCAGTATTTT. The V gene is TRBV2, the J gene TRBJ2-3; 9 nucleotides align to TRBD2. CDR3 length: 16 residues. The junction had 9 bases not matched to a gene; V was cut back by 8 bases and J by 0 bases. The germline V gene has CDR1 SNHLY and CDR2 FYNNEI. Drawing the rest from reference TRBV2 and TRBJ2-3, the complete variable domain is EPEVTQTPSHQVTQMGQEVILRCVPISNHLYFYWYRQILGQKVEFLVSFYNNEISEKSEIFDDQFSVERPDGSNFTLKIRSTKLEDSAMYFCASGGSGGFSTDTQYFGPGTRLTVL.

This chain joins TRBV28 and TRBJ1-2, with TRBD1 identical over 7 bases. CDR1 and CDR2 from the germline V gene are MDHEN and SYDVKM. The CDR3 length is 18 residues. With V trimmed by 5 bases and J by 4 bases, 19 bases remained unmatched. The CDR3 bases are TGTGCCAGCAGTCCCAATCTAGCCGGGACAGCCGAACTCTATGGCTACACCTTC. Its protein is CASSPNLAGTAELYGYTF.

The chain recombines TRBV5-4 with TRBJ2-2, with 11 bases fitting TRBD2. Per the germline V gene, CDR1 is SGHNT and CDR2 is YYREEE (reference sequence). Trimming removed 5 bases from V and 3 bases from J; junction bases left unmatched: 3. The CDR3 totals 15 residues. The CDR3 DNA is TGTGCCAGCAGTAGCGGGGGGGGAGACACCGGGGAGCTGTTTTTT. Protein: CASSSGGGDTGELFF.

This clone was picked up one time. The chain combines TRBV3-1 (or the pseudogene TRBV3-2) with TRBJ1-4; D remains ambiguous. The CDR3 runs 16 residues. Trimming shortened V by 2 bases and J by 0 bases, and 10 bases separated the two germline ends. Per germline, CDR1 LGHDT and CDR2 YNNKEL (reference sequence). As DNA, the CDR3 is TGTGCCAGCAGCCAAATCTTCCGCGCAACTAATGAAAAACTGTTTTTT. This translates into CASSQIFRATNEKLFF.

CDR3 region: CASSYGGQGGSPLHF. As DNA, the CDR3 is TGTGCCAGCAGTTACGGGGGACAGGGAGGGTCACCCCTCCACTTT. The chain uses TRBV6-5 and TRBJ1-6; 9 bases map to TRBD1. J was trimmed by 10 bases and V by 2 bases; bases with no gene match: 6. Germline V gene data show CDR1 as MNHEY and CDR2 as SVGAGI. There are 15 residues in the CDR3.

This clone was seen ten or more times. The chain has TRBV28 and TRBJ1-6; 7 bases agree with TRBD1. Germline CDR1 MDHEN, CDR2 SYDVKM. The CDR3 runs to 15 residues. V gave up 5 bases and J gave up 8 bases; unmatched junction bases: 9. The CDR3 reads CASSAPTGSDSPLHF. For the CDR3, the DNA is TGTGCCAGCAGTGCCCCGACAGGGTCGGATTCACCCCTCCACTTT.

The genes are TRBV28 and TRBJ2-2; 12 positions match TRBD1. Germline trimming cut 7 bases from V and 6 bases from J; bases unmatched to any gene: 9. CDR3 length: 16 amino acids. Germline loops: CDR1 MDHEN, CDR2 SYDVKM. The CDR3 nucleotides read TGTGCCAGCACCACCCCCGGGACAGGGGGCCCCGGGGAGCTGTTTTTT. Protein sequence: CASTTPGTGGPGELFF.

The chain couples TRBV4-1 to TRBJ1-1; D not resolved. Trimming removed 0 bases from V and 1 base from J, with 9 bases in between. The germline V gene encodes CDR1 MGHRA and CDR2 YSYEKL. This CDR3 has 15 amino acids. This CDR3 reads CASSQDPRWNTEAFF. CDR3 DNA sequence: TGCGCCAGCAGCCAAGATCCCAGGTGGAACACTGAAGCTTTCTTT.

This clone appeared once. The chain uses TRBV5-6 and TRBJ1-1; 8 bases match TRBD1. From germline, CDR1 is SGHDT and CDR2 YYEEEE. The CDR3 covers 14 residues. V lost 2 bases to trimming and J lost 4 bases; unmatched junction nucleotides: 4. The CDR3 bases are TGTGCCAGCAGCTTCAGGGGGCTCGGCACTGAAGCTTTCTTT. Its translation is CASSFRGLGTEAFF.

This clone occurred a few times. The V and J genes are TRBV12-3 or TRBV12-4 and TRBJ2-7, with a weak D call TRBD2 (5 bases). CDR3 length: 12 residues. Trimming took 1 base from V and 4 from J, leaving 5 bases between them. The CDR3 is CASSLGRYEQYF. DNA of the CDR3: TGTGCCAGCAGTTTAGGGAGGTACGAGCAGTACTTC.

The chain links TRBV6-5 to TRBJ1-2; 9 bases map to TRBD1. Germline loops: CDR1 MNHEY, CDR2 SVGAGI. The CDR3 runs 13 residues. V trimming: 3 bases; J trimming: 8 bases; junction bases outside the gene matches: 4. CDR3 sequence: CASSYRTGDGYTF. The CDR3 bases are TGTGCCAGCAGTTATAGGACAGGGGACGGCTACACCTTC.

This chain joins TRBV21-1 and TRBJ1-1; the table's D gene call, TRBD1, was not cross checked with the DNA. TRBV21-1 has pseudogene status. The CDR3 runs to 15 residues. CDR3 amino acids: CASSKNLQGANEAFF. The CDR3 bases are TGTGCCAGCAGCAAGAATTTACAGGGGGCAAATGAAGCTTTCTTT.

V gene TRBV6-6 combines with J gene TRBJ2-1; D call uncertain. V shed 5 bases and J shed 0 bases, with 11 bases lying between them. This CDR3 is built from 15 residues. Per germline, CDR1 MNHNY and CDR2 SVGAGI (reference sequence). The CDR3 here is CASSNSFRSYNEQFF. CDR3 nucleotides: TGTGCCAGCAGTAACAGCTTTCGCTCCTACAATGAGCAGTTCTTC.

This clone was counted a few times. The V and J genes are TRBV6-5 and TRBJ2-7, with TRBD1 matching 8 bases. Germline CDR1 is MNHEY and CDR2 is SVGAGI. CDR3 length equals 15 residues. Unmatched junction bases numbered 8, after V lost 6 bases and J lost 1 base. The DNA of the CDR3 is TGTGCCAGCAGGGACAGGGAAATGGTATCCTACGAGCAGTACTTC. Its protein product is CASRDREMVSYEQYF.

The count of this clone is one. V usage is TRBV28 and J usage is TRBJ2-1; no clear D gene. This CDR3 comprises 14 residues. V shed 4 bases and J shed 4 bases, with 11 bases lying between them. CDR1 and CDR2 from the germline V gene are MDHEN and SYDVKM. The CDR3 DNA is TGTGCCAGCAGTTCCACCCCTATATACAATGAGCAGTTCTTC. Its translation: CASSSTPIYNEQFF.

The chain employs TRBV10-3 and TRBJ1-1, with TRBD1 matching over 9 bases. The CDR3 has 15 amino acids. J lost 4 bases, V lost 4 bases, and 7 bases had no gene match. Looked up from germline, CDR1 is ENHRY and CDR2 is SYGVKD. CDR3: CAISATKGQGTEAFF. Written as DNA, the CDR3 is TGTGCCATCAGTGCCACGAAGGGACAGGGCACTGAAGCTTTCTTT.

The chain has TRBV19 and TRBJ2-5; the match to TRBD1 covers 10 bases. Germline V gene sequence: CDR1 LNHDA, CDR2 SQIVND (reference sequence). The CDR3 has 14 amino acids. V lost 6 bases and J lost 3; bases outside the gene matches: 4. The CDR3 region is CASRGGQGKETQYF. The CDR3 DNA sequence: TGTGCCAGTAGGGGGGGACAGGGGAAAGAGACCCAGTACTTC.

This sequence joins TRBV3-1 (or the pseudogene TRBV3-2) and TRBJ2-1; D gene uncertain. This CDR3 is 16 amino acids long. The germline V gene has CDR1 LGHDT and CDR2 YNNKEL (reference sequence). With 0 bases removed from V and 0 bases from J, the gap between germline ends came to 9 bases. The CDR3 region has the DNA TGTGCCAGCAGCCAAGATCCCCGTAGCTCCTACAATGAGCAGTTCTTC. Translating it yields CASSQDPRSSYNEQFF.

This rearrangement joins TRBV5-1 to TRBJ2-7; TRBD1 aligns across 7 bases. Germline V lookup: CDR1 SGHRS, CDR2 YFSETQ. This CDR3 is 15 amino acids long. J was trimmed by 5 bases and V by 4 bases; bases with no gene match: 12. The CDR3 loop is CASSPVAGGNNEQYF. CDR3 nucleotide sequence: TGCGCCAGCAGCCCCGTCGCAGGGGGTAACAACGAGCAGTACTTC.

The V and J genes are TRBV5-6 and TRBJ2-3; D possibly corresponds to TRBD2 (7 bases). Germline V CDR1 and CDR2: SGHDT, YYEEEE. This CDR3 is 16 amino acids long. The V and J ends lost 0 bases and 5 bases respectively, with 16 bases between them. The CDR3 DNA follows: TGTGCCAGCAGCTTGGCCGGGGGGCAGGCGAGAGATACGCAGTATTTT. This translates into CASSLAGGQARDTQYF.

The chain is built from TRBV7-8 and TRBJ2-5, with 11 bases that match TRBD2. The CDR3 has 15 residues. Germline V gene lookup returns CDR1 SGHVS and CDR2 FQNEAQ. J was trimmed by 4 bases and V by 4 bases; bases with no gene match: 5. The CDR3 loop reads CASSSISGGGETQYF. The CDR3 nucleotides are TGTGCCAGCAGCTCAATTAGCGGGGGGGGAGAGACCCAGTACTTC.

The CDR3 DNA follows: TGTGCCAGCAGCTGGGGACAGACCTTC. Protein sequence: CASSWGQTF. The genes are TRBV5-4 and TRBJ1-2, with 7 positions matching TRBD1. Germline CDR1 SGHNT, CDR2 YYREEE (reference sequence). This CDR3 has 9 amino acids. The junction had 1 base not matched to a gene; V was cut back by 3 bases and J by 14 bases.

This sequence joins TRBV28 and TRBJ2-6; 11 positions agree with TRBD1. The V gene's germline CDR1 is MDHEN and CDR2 SYDVKM. The CDR3 is 18 amino acids. V lost 7 bases, J lost 3 bases, and 11 bases stayed unmatched. This chain's CDR3 is CASNASGQGAYGANVLTF. CDR3 nucleotide sequence: TGTGCCAGCAATGCCTCCGGACAGGGGGCCTATGGGGCCAACGTCCTGACTTTC.